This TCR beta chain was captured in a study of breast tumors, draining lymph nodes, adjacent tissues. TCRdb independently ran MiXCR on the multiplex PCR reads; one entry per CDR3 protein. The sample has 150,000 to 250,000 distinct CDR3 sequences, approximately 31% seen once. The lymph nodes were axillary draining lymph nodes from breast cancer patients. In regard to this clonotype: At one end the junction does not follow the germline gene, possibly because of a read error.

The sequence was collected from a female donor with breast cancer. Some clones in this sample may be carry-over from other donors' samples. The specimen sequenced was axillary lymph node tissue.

The CDR3: CASSPGTSGRGEQFF. CDR3 nucleotides: TGTGCTAGCAGCCCAGGGACTAGCGGGAGGGGTGAGCAGTTCTTC. This rearrangement joins TRBV7-7 to TRBJ2-1; 16 positions match TRBD2. The CDR3 has 15 amino acids. CDR1 and CDR2 (germline): SSHAT, FNYEAQ (reference sequence).